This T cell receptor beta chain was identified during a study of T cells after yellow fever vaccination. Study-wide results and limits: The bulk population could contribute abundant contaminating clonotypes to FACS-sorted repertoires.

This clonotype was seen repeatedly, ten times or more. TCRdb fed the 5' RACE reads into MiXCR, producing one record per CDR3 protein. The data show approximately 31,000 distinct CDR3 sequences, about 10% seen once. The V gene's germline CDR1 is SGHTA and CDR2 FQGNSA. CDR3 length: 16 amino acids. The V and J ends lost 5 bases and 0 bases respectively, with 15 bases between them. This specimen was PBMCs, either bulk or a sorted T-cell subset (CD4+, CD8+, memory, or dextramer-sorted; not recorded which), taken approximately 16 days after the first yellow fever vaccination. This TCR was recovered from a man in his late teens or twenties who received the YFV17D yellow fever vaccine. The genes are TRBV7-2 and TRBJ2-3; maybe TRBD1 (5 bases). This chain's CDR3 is CASSRITGSSTDTQYF. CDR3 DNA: TGTGCCAGCAGCCGAATAACAGGTTCTAGCACAGATACGCAGTATTTT.